Given below is one T cell receptor beta chain in context. Participants were aged about 18 to 90 years, lived in roughly 25 US areas, and enrolled virtually. Participant-reported clinical history was the basis for cohort assignment. The entry originates in a study of blood T cell repertoires in COVID-19. Study in general: Acute and convalescent COVID-19 samples came from the United States, Italy and Spain.

The CDR3 contains 16 residues. The V gene's germline CDR1 is MNHEY and CDR2 SMNVEV (reference sequence). V lost 5 bases and J 3 bases, leaving 17 bases between the germline ends. Authors' methods: Reference gene primers were amplified, and this amplification served to estimate nucleated cell counts. Assay used: immunoSEQ multiplex PCR; TCRdb lists only in-frame clones, some missing. V and J calls and clone size are given by that table; D and trimming were obtained from the DNA. This table holds approximately 250,000 clones, 75% to 90% found once. Sequenced input: PBMCs or T cells enriched from blood (not recorded which). The receptor comes from a woman in her twenties or thirties who had recovered from COVID-19. The V call is TRBV27, the J call TRBJ1-3, with D tentatively TRBD1 (6 bases). The CDR3 DNA reads as TGTGCCAGCAGTCCCTACACAGGGTTCGGTGGAAACACCATATATTTT. It yields the protein CASSPYTGFGGNTIYF.